The 2 T cell receptor beta chains given below trace back to one sample, sequenced in a study of blood T cell repertoires in COVID-19. Assay: immunoSEQ multiplex PCR; the TCRdb copy retains only in-frame clones and omits some. The sample lists 200,000 to 300,000 clones, around 84% occurring once. The material sequenced was peripheral blood. The receptor set was obtained from a woman aged 55-70 years with COVID-19, enrolled during active disease.

This chain links TRBV24-1 with TRBJ1-3; perhaps TRBD1 as D (6 bases). Germline assignment: CDR1 KGHDR and CDR2 SFDVKD. Trimming took off 1 base at V and 3 bases at J, with 12 bases between the two ends. The CDR3 runs to 16 residues. The CDR3 DNA is TGTGCCACCAGTGATTTCCTAGCAGGGGTTGGAAACACCATATATTTT. It is translated as CATSDFLAGVGNTIYF.

V usage is TRBV15 and J usage is TRBJ1-4; D not certain. Germline CDR1 reads LNHNV; CDR2 reads YYDKDF (reference sequence). The CDR3 sequence is 14 residues long. The germline V and J ends were trimmed by 2 bases and 5 bases, with 9 bases remaining between them. CDR3 nucleotide sequence: TGTGCCACCAGCAGACCGGACTGGAATGAAAAACTGTTTTTT. Translating gives CATSRPDWNEKLFF.